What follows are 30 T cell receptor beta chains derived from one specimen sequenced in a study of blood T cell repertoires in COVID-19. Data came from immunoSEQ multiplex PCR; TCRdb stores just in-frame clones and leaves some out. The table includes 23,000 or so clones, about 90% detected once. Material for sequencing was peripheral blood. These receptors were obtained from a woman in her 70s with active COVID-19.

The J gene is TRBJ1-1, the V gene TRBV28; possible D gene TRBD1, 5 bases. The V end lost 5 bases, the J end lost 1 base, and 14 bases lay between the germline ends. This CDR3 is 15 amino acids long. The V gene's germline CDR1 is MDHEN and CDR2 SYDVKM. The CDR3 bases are TGTGCCAGCAGTCCCGCGGACACGAAGAACACTGAAGCTTTCTTT. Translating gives CASSPADTKNTEAFF.

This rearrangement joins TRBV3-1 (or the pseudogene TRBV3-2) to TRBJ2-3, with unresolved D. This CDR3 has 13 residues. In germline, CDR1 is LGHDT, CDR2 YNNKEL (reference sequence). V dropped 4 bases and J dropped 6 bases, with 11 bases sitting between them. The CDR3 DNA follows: TGTGCCAGCAGCCTATCTCCTCAGGATACGCAGTATTTT. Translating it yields CASSLSPQDTQYF.

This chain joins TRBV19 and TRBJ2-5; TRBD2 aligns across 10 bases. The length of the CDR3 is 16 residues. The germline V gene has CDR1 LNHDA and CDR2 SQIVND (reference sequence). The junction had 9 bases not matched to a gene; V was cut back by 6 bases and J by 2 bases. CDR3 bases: TGTGCCAGTAGACGCGCCGGGACTAGCGCACAAGAGACCCAGTACTTC. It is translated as CASRRAGTSAQETQYF.

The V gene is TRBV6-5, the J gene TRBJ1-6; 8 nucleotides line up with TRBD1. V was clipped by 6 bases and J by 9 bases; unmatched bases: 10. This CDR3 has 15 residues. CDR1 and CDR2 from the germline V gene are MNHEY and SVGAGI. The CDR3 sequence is CASRYGQGNSSPLHF. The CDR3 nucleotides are TGTGCCAGCAGATATGGACAGGGTAATAGTTCACCCCTCCACTTT.

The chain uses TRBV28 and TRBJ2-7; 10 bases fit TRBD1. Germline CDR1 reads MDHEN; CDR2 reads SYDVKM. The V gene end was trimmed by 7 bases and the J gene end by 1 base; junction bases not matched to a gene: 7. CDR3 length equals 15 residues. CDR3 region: CASTGRTGGSYEQYF. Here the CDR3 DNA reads TGTGCCAGCACCGGGCGGACAGGGGGTTCCTACGAGCAGTACTTC.

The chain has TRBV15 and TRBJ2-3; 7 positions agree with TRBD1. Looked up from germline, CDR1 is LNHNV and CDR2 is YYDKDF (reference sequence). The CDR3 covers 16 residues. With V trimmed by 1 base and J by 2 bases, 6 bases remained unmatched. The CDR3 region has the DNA TGTGCCACCAGCAGAGTCTCGGGACAGCCCACAGATACGCAGTATTTT. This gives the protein CATSRVSGQPTDTQYF.

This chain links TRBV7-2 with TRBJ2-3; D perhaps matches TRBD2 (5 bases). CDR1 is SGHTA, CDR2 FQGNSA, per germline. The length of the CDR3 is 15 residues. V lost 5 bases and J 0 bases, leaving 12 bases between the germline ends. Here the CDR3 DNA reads TGTGCCAGCAGCCCTAGCCTCCTAAGCACAGATACGCAGTATTTT. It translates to CASSPSLLSTDTQYF. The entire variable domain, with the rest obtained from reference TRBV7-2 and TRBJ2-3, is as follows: GAGVSQSPSNKVTEKGKDVELRCDPISGHTALYWYRQSLGQGLEFLIYFQGNSAPDKSGLPSDRFSAERTGGSVSTLTIQRTQQEDSAVYLCASSPSLLSTDTQYFGPGTRLTVL.

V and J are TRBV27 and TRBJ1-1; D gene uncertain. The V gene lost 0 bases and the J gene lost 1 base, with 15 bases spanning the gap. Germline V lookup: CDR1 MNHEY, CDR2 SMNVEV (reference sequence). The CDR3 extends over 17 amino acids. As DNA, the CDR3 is TGTGCCAGCAGTTTATCGCGGCGTTGGAGAAAGAACACTGAAGCTTTCTTT. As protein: CASSLSRRWRKNTEAFF.

CDR3 nucleotides: TGTGCCAGCAGTTACACTTTTAATCAGCCCCAGCATTTT. The encoded protein is CASSYTFNQPQHF. V usage is TRBV6-2 or TRBV6-3 and J usage is TRBJ1-5, with D uncertain. This CDR3 region has 13 residues. Looked up from germline, CDR1 is MNHEY and CDR2 is SVGEGT. Trimming cost V 2 bases and J 4 bases, with 6 bases left between them.

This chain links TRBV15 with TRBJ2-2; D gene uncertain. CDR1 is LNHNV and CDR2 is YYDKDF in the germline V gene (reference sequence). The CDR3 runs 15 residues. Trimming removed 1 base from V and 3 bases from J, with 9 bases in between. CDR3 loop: CATSRVLLDTGELFF. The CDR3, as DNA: TGTGCCACCAGCAGAGTTTTGTTAGACACCGGGGAGCTGTTTTTT.

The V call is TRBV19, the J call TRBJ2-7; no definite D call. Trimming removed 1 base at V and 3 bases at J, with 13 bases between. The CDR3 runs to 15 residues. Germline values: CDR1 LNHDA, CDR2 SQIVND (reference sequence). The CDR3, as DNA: TGTGCCAGTAGTATAGGGGCAGTGCAAGGCTACGAGCAGTACTTC. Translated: CASSIGAVQGYEQYF.

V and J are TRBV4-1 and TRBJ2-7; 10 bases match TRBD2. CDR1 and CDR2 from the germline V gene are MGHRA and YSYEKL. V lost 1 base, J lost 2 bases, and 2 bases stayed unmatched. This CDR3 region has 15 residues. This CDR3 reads CASSQGTSGTYEQYF. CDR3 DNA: TGCGCCAGCAGCCAAGGAACTAGCGGGACCTACGAGCAGTACTTC.

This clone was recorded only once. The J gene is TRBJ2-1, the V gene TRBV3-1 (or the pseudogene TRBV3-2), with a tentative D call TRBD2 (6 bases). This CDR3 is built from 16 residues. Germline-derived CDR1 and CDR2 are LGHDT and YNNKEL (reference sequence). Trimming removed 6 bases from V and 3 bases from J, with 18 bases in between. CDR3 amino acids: CASSPVMGGNYNEQFF. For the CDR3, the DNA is TGTGCCAGCAGTCCCGTGATGGGGGGTAACTACAATGAGCAGTTCTTC.

CDR3 sequence (DNA): TGCAGTGCTGCACTAGAAGAGACCCAGTACTTC. Translating gives CSAALEETQYF. The chain couples TRBV20-1 to TRBJ2-5; a possible D gene is TRBD2 (5 bases). The germline V gene encodes CDR1 DFQATT and CDR2 SNEGSKA (reference sequence). Trimming stripped 5 bases from V and 3 bases from J, with 7 bases between. This CDR3 region has 11 residues.

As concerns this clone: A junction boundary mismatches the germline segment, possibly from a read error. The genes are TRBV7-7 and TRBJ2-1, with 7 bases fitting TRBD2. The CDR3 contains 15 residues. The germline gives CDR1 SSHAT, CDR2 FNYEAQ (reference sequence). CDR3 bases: TGTGCTAGCAGCTTCGGACTAGACCCCTACAATGAGCAGTTCTTC. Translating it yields CASSFGLDPYNEQFF.

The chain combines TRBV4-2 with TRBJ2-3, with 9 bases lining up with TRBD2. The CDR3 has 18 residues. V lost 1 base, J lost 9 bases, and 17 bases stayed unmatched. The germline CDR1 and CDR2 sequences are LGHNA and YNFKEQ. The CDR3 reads CASSQGQRRLAVIDTQYF. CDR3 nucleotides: TGTGCCAGCAGCCAAGGACAGAGGAGACTAGCGGTGATCGACACGCAGTATTTT.

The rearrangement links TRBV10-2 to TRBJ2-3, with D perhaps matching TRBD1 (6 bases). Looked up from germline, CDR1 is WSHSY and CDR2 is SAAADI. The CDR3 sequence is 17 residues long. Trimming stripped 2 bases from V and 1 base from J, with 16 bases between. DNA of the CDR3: TGCGCCAGCAGTGAGGGGGTGGGGGCCGGGGGCACAGATACGCAGTATTTT. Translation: CASSEGVGAGGTDTQYF.

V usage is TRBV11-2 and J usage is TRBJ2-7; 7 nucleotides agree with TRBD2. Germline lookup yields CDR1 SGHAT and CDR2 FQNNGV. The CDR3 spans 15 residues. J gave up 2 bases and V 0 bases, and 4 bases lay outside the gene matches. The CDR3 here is CASSLDRGGAYEQYF. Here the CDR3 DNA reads TGTGCCAGCAGCTTAGATCGTGGGGGGGCCTACGAGCAGTACTTC. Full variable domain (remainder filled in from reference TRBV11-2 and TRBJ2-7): EAGVAQSPRYKIIEKRQSVAFWCNPISGHATLYWYQQILGQGPKLLIQFQNNGVVDDSQLPKDRFSAERLKGVDSTLKIQPAKLEDSAVYLCASSLDRGGAYEQYFGPGTRLTVT.

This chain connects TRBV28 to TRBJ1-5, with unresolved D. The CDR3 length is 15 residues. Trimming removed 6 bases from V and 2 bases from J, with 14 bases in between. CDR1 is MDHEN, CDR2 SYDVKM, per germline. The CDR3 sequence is CASSRQRRGNQPQHF. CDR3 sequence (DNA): TGTGCCAGCAGCCGTCAGAGGAGAGGCAATCAGCCCCAGCATTTT.

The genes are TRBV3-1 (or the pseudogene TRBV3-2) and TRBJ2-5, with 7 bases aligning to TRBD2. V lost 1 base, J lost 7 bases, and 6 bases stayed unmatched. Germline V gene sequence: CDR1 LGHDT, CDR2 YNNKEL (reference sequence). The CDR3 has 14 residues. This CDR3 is CASSQVPREGTQYF. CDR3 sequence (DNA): TGTGCCAGCAGCCAAGTCCCCAGGGAGGGGACCCAGTACTTC.

This CDR3 reads CASSPSQGENYEQYF. CDR3 coding DNA: TGTGCCAGCTCACCAAGCCAGGGGGAAAACTACGAGCAGTACTTC. The chain joins TRBV18 to TRBJ2-7; 7 nucleotides align to TRBD1. J lost 3 bases, V lost 2 bases, and 7 bases had no gene match. Germline V lookup: CDR1 KGHSH, CDR2 LQKENI. The CDR3 runs to 15 residues. Drawing the rest from reference TRBV18 and TRBJ2-7, the complete variable domain is NAGVMQNPRHLVRRRGQEARLRCSPMKGHSHVYWYRQLPEEGLKFMVYLQKENIIDESGMPKERFSAEFPKEGPSILRIQQVVRGDSAAYFCASSPSQGENYEQYFGPGTRLTVT.

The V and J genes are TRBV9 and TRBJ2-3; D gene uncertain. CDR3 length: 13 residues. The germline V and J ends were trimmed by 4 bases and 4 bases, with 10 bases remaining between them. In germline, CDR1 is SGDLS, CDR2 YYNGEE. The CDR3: CASSLLFADTQYF. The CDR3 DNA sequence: TGTGCCAGCAGCCTCCTCTTCGCAGATACGCAGTATTTT.

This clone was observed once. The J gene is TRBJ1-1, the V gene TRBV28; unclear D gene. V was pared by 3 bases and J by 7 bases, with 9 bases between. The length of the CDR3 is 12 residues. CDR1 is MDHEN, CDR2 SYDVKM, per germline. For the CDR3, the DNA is TGTGCCAGCAGTTTTGTGCGGGGTGAAGCTTTCTTT. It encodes CASSFVRGEAFF.

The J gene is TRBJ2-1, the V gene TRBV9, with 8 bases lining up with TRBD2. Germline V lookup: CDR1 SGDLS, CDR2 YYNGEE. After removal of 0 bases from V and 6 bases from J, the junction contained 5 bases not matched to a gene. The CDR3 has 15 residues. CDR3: CASSVATGGPNEQFF. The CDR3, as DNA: TGTGCCAGCAGCGTAGCTACGGGAGGGCCCAATGAGCAGTTCTTC.

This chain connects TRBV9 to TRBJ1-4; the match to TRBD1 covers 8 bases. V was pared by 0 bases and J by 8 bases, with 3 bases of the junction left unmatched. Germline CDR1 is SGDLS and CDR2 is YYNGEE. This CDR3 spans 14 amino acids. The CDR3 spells CASSVGQGREKLFF. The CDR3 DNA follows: TGTGCCAGCAGCGTAGGACAGGGGAGGGAAAAACTGTTTTTT.

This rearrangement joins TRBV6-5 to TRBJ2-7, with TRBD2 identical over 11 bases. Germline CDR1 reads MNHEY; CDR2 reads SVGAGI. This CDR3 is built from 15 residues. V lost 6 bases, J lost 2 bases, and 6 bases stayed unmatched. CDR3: CASSRGLAEAYEQYF. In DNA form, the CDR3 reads TGTGCCAGCAGCCGGGGACTAGCGGAGGCCTACGAGCAGTACTTC.

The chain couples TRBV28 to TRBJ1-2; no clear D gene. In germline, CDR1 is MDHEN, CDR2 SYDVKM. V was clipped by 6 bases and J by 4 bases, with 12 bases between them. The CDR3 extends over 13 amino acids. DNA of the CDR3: TGTGCCAGCAGGCCCGCGGGGAGCTATGGCTACACCTTC. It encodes CASRPAGSYGYTF.

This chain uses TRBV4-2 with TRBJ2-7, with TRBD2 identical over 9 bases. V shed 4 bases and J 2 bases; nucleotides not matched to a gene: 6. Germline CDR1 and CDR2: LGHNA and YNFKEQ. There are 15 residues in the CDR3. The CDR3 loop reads CASSPAGTSPYEQYF. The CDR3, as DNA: TGTGCCAGCAGCCCCGCGGGGACTAGCCCCTACGAGCAGTACTTC.

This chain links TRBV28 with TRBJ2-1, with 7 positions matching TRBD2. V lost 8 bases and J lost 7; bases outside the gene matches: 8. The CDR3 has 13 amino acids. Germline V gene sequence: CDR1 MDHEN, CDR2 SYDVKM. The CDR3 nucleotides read TGTGCCAGCGCGGGACTACCTCGGAATGAGCAGTTCTTC. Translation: CASAGLPRNEQFF.

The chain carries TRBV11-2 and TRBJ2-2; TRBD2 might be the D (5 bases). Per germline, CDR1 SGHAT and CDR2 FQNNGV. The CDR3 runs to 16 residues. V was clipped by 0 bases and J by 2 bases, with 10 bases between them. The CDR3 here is CASSLDPGINTGELFF. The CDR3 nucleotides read TGTGCCAGCAGCTTAGATCCCGGGATTAACACCGGGGAGCTGTTTTTT.